What follows is one TCR beta chain and its context. There is no known antigen for this receptor. No base qualities exist here, and no much larger clone lies one base off it. Germline trimming: 2 bases from V, 1 base from J; junction bases outside gene matches: 5. Reading the germline V gene (reference sequence) gives CDR1 SGHNT and CDR2 YYREEE. From the cysteine up to the phenylalanine, the CDR3 has a length of 16 residues. The read is trimmed to its CDR3 DNA, 48 bases read in frame from base 1. Only healthy Caucasian donors were included. The data are from a study of identical twins (dated by TCRdb to about 2016). Turning to the overall study: To test whether fetal clonotypes persist, this study deep-sequenced TCR alpha and beta repertoires from monozygotic twins, from unrelated adults of various ages, and from cord blood. Replicate twin experiments were performed at different times using different library preparation protocols to rule out contamination. Study-wide findings and limitations: The excess sharing between twins in beta out-of-frame sequences was weaker because fewer shared sequences reduced the signal-to-noise ratio. In monozygotic twins, out-of-frame TCR alpha sharing was systematically underestimated by recombination models, although the models agreed with sharing between unrelated individuals. Abundant cord blood beta clonotypes had fewer insertions, young adult naive repertoires showed a similar but weaker trend, and memory repertoires showed no such trend. Zero-insertion analyses could be partly confounded by invariant T cells such as MAIT and iNKT, although diverse VJ usage argued against such confounding for most clonotypes. Because the same donors could not be followed over many years, conclusions were based on cross-sectional statistical analysis. Compared with coincidental sharing between unrelated individuals, out-of-frame TCR alpha sequences shared between twins had an excess of sequences with low generation probability.

Library generation was performed with 5' RACE. The instrument was an Illumina HiSeq 2000. Template switching added a universal primer binding site, and the final cDNA carried a unique molecular identifier that allowed TCR cDNA molecules to be counted accurately. Specific primers in the conserved constant-segment region were used to synthesize first-strand cDNA for TCR alpha and beta chains. To control for contamination, every cDNA library was double barcoded, receiving both a SMART-Mk sample barcode and Illumina barcodes. Two successive PCR steps introduced TruSeq adapter sequences along with Illumina sample barcodes. Sequencing of the TCR alpha and beta cDNA libraries was done on the Illumina HiSeq platform using custom primers. In the paper's pipeline: MiGEC was used to process raw reads and extract unique molecular identifiers, and MiXCR was used to find CDR3 positions. Recombination models were inferred per individual with the repgenHMM and IGoR tools using an EM algorithm. The tcR package in R was used for shared clonotype analysis, with sharing normalized by the product of cloneset sizes. To study raw recombination free of thymic and clonal selection effects, out-of-frame nonproductive sequences were analyzed. TCRdb passed the public sequencing reads through fastp at Q25 and MiXCR, retaining productive beta sequences. Every entry covers one CDR3 protein and lists the most common genes and DNA from its rows. TCRdb's processing, not the authors', yielded these V and J calls. The sample yields some 1,700,000 distinct CDR3 sequences; 32% were counted once. The top ten constitute around 0.3% of the sample.

Sequenced input: cord blood. This sequence uses TRBV5-4 and TRBJ2-3; TRBD2 aligns with 9 central bases. The sequence was collected from a newborn girl in good health. This receptor has the CDR3 CASSFGSGSGTDTQYF. The DNA sequence follows: TGTGCCAGCAGCTTTGGTAGCGGGAGTGGCACAGATACGCAGTATTTT.